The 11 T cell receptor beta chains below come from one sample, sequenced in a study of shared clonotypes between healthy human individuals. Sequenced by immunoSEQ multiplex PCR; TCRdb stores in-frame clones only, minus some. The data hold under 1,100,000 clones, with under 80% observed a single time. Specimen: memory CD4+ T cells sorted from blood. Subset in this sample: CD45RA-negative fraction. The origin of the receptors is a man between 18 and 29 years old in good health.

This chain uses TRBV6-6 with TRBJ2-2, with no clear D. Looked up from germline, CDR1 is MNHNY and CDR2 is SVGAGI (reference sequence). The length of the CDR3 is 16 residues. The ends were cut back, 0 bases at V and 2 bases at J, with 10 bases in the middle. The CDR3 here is CASSYSSRTNTGELFF. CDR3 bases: TGTGCCAGCAGTTACTCGTCACGAACCAACACCGGGGAGCTGTTTTTT.

The CDR3: CASSLEGQDLAKSFF. The CDR3 DNA reads TGTGCCAGCAGCTTGGAGGGACAGGACTTGGCCAAGAGTTTCTTT. The J gene is TRBJ1-1, the V gene TRBV5-5; 8 positions agree with TRBD1. Trimming at V came to 0 bases and at J to 13 bases, leaving 14 bases not matched to a gene. The CDR3 is 15 amino acids. Germline V lookup: CDR1 SGHKS, CDR2 YYEKEE (reference sequence). The full variable domain, rest sourced from reference TRBV5-5 and TRBJ1-1, is DAGVTQSPTHLIKTRGQQVTLRCSPISGHKSVSWYQQVLGQGPQFIFQYYEKEERGRGNFPDRFSARQFPNYSSELNVNALLLGDSALYLCASSLEGQDLAKSFFGQGTRLTVV.

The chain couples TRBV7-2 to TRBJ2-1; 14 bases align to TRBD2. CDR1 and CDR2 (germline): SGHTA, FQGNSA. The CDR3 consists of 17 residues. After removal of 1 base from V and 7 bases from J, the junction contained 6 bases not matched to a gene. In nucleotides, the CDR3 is TGTGCCAGCAGCTTAGAGGGGAGGACTAGCGGGAGGAATGAGCAGTTCTTC. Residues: CASSLEGRTSGRNEQFF.

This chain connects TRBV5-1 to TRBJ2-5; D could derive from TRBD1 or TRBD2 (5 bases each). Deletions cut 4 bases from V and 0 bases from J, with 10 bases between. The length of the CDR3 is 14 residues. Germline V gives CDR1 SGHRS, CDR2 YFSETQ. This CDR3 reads CASSPLGHQETQYF. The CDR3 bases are TGCGCCAGCAGCCCCCTGGGACACCAAGAGACCCAGTACTTC.

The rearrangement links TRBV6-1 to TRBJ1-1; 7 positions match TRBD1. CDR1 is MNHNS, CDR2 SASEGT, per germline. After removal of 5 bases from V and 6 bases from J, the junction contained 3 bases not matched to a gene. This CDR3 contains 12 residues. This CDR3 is CASSRQGPEAFF. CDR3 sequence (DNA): TGTGCCAGCAGTAGACAGGGTCCTGAAGCTTTCTTT.

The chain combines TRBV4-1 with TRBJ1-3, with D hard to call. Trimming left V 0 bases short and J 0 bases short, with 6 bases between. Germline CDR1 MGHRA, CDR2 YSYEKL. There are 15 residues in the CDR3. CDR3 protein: CASSQEGSSGNTIYF. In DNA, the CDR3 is TGCGCCAGCAGCCAAGAAGGCAGCTCTGGAAACACCATATATTTT.

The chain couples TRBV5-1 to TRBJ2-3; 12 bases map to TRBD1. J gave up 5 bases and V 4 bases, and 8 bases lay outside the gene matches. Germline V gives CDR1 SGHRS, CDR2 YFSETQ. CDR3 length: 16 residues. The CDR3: CASSPYRDRGQDTQYF. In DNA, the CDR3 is TGCGCCAGCAGCCCTTACCGGGACAGGGGGCAAGATACGCAGTATTTT.

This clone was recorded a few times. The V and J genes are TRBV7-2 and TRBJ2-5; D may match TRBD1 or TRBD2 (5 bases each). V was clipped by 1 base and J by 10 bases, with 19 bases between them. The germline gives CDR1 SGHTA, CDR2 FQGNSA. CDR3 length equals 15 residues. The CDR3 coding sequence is TGTGCCAGCAGCTTAGGTCCGCAGGGCGCCGGGGACCAGTACTTC. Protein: CASSLGPQGAGDQYF.

CDR3 DNA sequence: TGTGCCTGGAGTGTAGGGACCTATGGCTACACCTTC. It translates to CAWSVGTYGYTF. The V call is TRBV30, the J call TRBJ1-2, with D maybe TRBD1 (5 bases). V dropped 0 bases and J dropped 4 bases, with 6 bases sitting between them. There are 12 residues in the CDR3. CDR1 GTSNPN and CDR2 SVGIG come from the germline V gene (reference sequence).

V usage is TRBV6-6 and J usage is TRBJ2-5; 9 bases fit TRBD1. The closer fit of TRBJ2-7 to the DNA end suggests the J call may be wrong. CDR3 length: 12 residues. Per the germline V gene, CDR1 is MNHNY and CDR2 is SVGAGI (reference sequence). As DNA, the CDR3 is TGTGCCAGTCGGGACAGGGACCACGAGCAGTACTTC. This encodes CASRDRDHEQYF.

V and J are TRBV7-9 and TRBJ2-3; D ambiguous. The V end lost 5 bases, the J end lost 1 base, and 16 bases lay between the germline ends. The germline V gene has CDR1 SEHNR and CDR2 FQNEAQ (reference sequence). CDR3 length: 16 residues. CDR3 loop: CASSTSPVGRTDTQYF. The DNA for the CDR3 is TGTGCCAGCAGCACCTCCCCGGTTGGGCGCACAGATACGCAGTATTTT.